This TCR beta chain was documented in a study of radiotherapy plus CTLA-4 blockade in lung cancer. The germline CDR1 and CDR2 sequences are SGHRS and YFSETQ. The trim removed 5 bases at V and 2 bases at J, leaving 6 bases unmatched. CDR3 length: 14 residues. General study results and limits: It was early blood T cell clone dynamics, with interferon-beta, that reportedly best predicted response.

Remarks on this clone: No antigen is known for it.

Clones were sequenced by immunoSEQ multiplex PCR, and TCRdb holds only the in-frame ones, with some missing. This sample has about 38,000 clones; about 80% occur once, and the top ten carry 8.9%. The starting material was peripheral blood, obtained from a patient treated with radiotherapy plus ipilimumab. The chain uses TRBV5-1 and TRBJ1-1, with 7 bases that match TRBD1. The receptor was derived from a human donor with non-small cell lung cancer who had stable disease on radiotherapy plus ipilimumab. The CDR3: CASRAGQDNTEAFF. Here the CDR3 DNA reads TGCGCCAGCAGGGCTGGACAGGACAACACTGAAGCTTTCTTT.